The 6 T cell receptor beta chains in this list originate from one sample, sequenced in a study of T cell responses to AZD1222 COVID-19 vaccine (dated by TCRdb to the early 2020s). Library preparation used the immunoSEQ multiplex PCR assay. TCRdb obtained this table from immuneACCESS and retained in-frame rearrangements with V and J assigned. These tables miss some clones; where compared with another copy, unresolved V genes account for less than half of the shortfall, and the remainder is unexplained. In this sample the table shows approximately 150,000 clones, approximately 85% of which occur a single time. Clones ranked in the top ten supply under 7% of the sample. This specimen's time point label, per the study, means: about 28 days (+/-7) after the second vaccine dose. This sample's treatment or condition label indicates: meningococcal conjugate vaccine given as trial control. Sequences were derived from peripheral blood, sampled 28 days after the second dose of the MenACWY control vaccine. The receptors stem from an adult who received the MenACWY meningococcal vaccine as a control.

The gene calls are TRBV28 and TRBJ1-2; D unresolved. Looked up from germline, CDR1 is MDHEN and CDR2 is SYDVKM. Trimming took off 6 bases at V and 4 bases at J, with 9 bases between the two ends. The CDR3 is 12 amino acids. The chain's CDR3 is CASSSLSYGYTF. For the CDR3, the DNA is TGTGCCAGCAGCTCCTTGAGCTATGGCTACACCTTC.

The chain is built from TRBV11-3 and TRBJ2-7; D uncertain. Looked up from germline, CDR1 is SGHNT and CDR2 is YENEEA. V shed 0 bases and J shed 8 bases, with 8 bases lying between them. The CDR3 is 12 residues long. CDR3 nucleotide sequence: TGTGCCAGCAGCTTAGAGGTTCTCAAGCAGTACTTC. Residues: CASSLEVLKQYF.

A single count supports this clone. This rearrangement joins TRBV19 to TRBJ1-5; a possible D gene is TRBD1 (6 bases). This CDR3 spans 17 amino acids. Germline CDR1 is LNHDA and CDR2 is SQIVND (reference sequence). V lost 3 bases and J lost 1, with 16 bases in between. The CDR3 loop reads CASSIVGRGRSNQPQHF. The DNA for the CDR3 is TGTGCCAGTAGTATTGTCGGCAGGGGTCGCAGCAATCAGCCCCAGCATTTT.

CDR3 sequence (DNA): TGCGCCAGCAGCTATTGGGATCAGAGTCAAGAGACCCAGTACTTC. Its translation: CASSYWDQSQETQYF. This chain uses TRBV5-1 with TRBJ2-5, with no clear D. Germline V CDR1 and CDR2: SGHRS, YFSETQ. V shed 3 bases and J shed 2 bases, with 14 bases lying between them. The CDR3 is 15 residues long.

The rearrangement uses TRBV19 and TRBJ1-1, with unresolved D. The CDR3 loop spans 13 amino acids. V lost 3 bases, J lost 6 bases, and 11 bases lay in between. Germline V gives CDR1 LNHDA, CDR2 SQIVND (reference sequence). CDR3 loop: CASSIDGWAEAFF. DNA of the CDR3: TGTGCCAGTAGTATCGATGGGTGGGCTGAAGCTTTCTTT. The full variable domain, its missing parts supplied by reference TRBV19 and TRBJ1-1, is DGGITQSPKYLFRKEGQNVTLSCEQNLNHDAMYWYRQDPGQGLRLIYYSQIVNDFQKGDIAEGYSVSREKKESFPLTVTSAQKNPTAFYLCASSIDGWAEAFFGQGTRLTVV.

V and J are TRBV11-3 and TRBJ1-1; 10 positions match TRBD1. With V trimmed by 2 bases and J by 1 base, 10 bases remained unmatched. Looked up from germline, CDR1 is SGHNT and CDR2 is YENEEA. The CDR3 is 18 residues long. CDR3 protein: CASSLFGLGQGRNTEAFF. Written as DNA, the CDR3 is TGTGCCAGCAGCTTATTTGGTTTGGGACAGGGGAGGAACACTGAAGCTTTCTTT. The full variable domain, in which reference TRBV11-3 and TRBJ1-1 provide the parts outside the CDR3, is EAGVVQSPRYKIIEKKQPVAFWCNPISGHNTLYWYLQNLGQGPELLIRYENEEAVDDSQLPKDRFSAERLKGVDSTLKIQPAELGDSAVYLCASSLFGLGQGRNTEAFFGQGTRLTVV.